The 8 T cell receptor beta chains below all came from one sample that was sequenced in a study of blood T cells in healthy people across ages. A second 7 to 11 cycle PCR used barcoded and J-beta primers. In TCRdb, the 5' RACE reads were re-called with MiXCR into one record per CDR3 protein. The data hold 1.5 million to 2 million distinct CDR3 sequences, with about 49% observed a single time. Sequences were obtained from blood. The receptors were gathered from a woman aged 40 to 50 in good health.

This clonotype was detected ten times or more. The chain couples TRBV15 to TRBJ2-6; D is perhaps TRBD1 (5 bases). The germline gives CDR1 LNHNV, CDR2 YYDKDF (reference sequence). This CDR3 contains 14 residues. With 9 bases removed from V and 0 bases from J, the gap between germline ends came to 9 bases. The DNA of the CDR3 is TGTGCCACAAGTGACAGCTCTGGGGCCAACGTCCTGACTTTC. Protein sequence: CATSDSSGANVLTF.

This sequence joins TRBV5-1 and TRBJ1-2, with D unresolved. V was clipped by 4 bases and J by 4 bases, with 14 bases between them. Germline V gene sequence: CDR1 SGHRS, CDR2 YFSETQ. The CDR3 spans 14 residues. This CDR3 is CASSVSGEVYGYTF. The CDR3 DNA follows: TGCGCCAGCAGCGTGTCCGGGGAAGTCTATGGCTACACCTTC.

The chain recombines TRBV11-2 with TRBJ2-4; D is unresolved. The germline V and J ends were trimmed by 5 bases and 6 bases, with 17 bases remaining between them. This CDR3 spans 15 amino acids. Germline CDR1 SGHAT, CDR2 FQNNGV. The CDR3 loop reads CASSPPGWVGNIQYF. As DNA, the CDR3 is TGTGCCAGCAGCCCACCCGGTTGGGTGGGAAACATTCAGTACTTC.

The V call is TRBV5-1, the J call TRBJ1-4; 7 nucleotides align to TRBD1. Germline lookup yields CDR1 SGHRS and CDR2 YFSETQ. CDR3 length: 15 residues. V lost 2 bases and J lost 13; bases outside the gene matches: 14. The CDR3 here is CASSFNRGSTTGLFF. In DNA, the CDR3 is TGCGCCAGCAGCTTTAACAGGGGAAGTACGACGGGACTGTTTTTT. Based on the CDR3 plus reference TRBV5-1 and TRBJ1-4, the full variable domain is KAGVTQTPRYLIKTRGQQVTLSCSPISGHRSVSWYQQTPGQGLQFLFEYFSETQRNKGNFPGRFSGRQFSNSRSEMNVSTLELGDSALYLCASSFNRGSTTGLFFGSGTQLSVL.

The sample holds one count of this clonotype. The chain has TRBV3-1 and TRBJ1-5; the match to TRBD1 covers 7 bases. The CDR3 has 15 residues. Germline loops: CDR1 LGHDT, CDR2 YNNKEL (reference sequence). V shed 2 bases and J 3 bases; nucleotides not matched to a gene: 4. This chain's CDR3 is CASSQQGDPNQPQHF. CDR3 bases: TGTGCCAGCAGCCAACAGGGGGATCCCAATCAGCCCCAGCATTTT.

The chain employs TRBV11-2 and TRBJ2-1, with 13 bases fitting TRBD2. The V gene end was trimmed by 3 bases and the J gene end by 3 bases; junction bases not matched to a gene: 5. Germline-derived CDR1 and CDR2 are SGHAT and FQNNGV. The CDR3 has 17 residues. CDR3 residues: CASSLRLAGGNYNEQFF. CDR3 DNA: TGTGCCAGCAGCTTGAGACTAGCGGGGGGTAACTACAATGAGCAGTTCTTC.

This chain connects TRBV4-3 to TRBJ2-7; D tentatively reads TRBD1 or TRBD2 (5 bases each). Germline assignment: CDR1 LGHNA and CDR2 YSLEER. CDR3 length: 15 residues. V was pared by 4 bases and J by 5 bases, with 18 bases between. The CDR3: CASSPSLRVGDEQYF. CDR3 nucleotide sequence: TGCGCCAGCAGCCCATCTCTCAGGGTGGGGGACGAGCAGTACTTC.

This clonotype was seen a few times. The V gene is TRBV6-6, the J gene TRBJ2-7; 9 positions match TRBD2. The CDR3 length is 15 residues. Losses at the gene ends were 2 bases for V and 3 bases for J; bases not matched to a gene: 5. In germline, CDR1 is MNHNY, CDR2 SVGAGI (reference sequence). Here the CDR3 reads CASSYSGGIIYEQYF. The CDR3 nucleotides read TGTGCCAGCAGTTACAGCGGGGGGATAATCTACGAGCAGTACTTC.